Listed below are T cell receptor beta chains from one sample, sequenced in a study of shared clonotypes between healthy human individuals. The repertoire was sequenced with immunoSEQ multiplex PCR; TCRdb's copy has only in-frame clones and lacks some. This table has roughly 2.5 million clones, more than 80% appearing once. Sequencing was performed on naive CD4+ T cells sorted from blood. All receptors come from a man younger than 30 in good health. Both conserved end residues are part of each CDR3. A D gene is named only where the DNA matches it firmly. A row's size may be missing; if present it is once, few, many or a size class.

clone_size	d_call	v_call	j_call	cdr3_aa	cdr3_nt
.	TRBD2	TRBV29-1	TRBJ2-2	CSVAGTSKGGELFF	TGCAGCGTTGCCGGGACTAGCAAGGGCGGGGAGCTGTTTTTT
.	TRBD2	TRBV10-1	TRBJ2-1	CASSMGGLAGVYEQFF	TGCGCCAGCAGTATGGGAGGACTAGCGGGAGTGTATGAGCAGTTCTTC
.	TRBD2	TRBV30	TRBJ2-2	CAWRLGGFSGELFF	TGTGCCTGGAGACTCGGGGGGTTTAGCGGGGAGCTGTTTTTT
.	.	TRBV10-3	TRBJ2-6	CAISGPPGKTFSGANVLTF	TGTGCCATCAGTGGGCCGCCCGGGAAGACTTTCTCTGGGGCCAACGTCCTGACTTTC
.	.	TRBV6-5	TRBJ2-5	CASSRGETQYF	TGTGCCAGCAGTCGGGGAGAGACCCAGTACTTC
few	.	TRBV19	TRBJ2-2	CASSKTDAGELFF	TGTGCCAGTAGTAAGACGGACGCCGGGGAGCTGTTTTTT
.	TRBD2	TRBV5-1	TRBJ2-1	CASSFGLAGVYNEQFF	TGCGCCAGCAGCTTCGGCCTAGCGGGAGTGTACAATGAGCAGTTCTTC
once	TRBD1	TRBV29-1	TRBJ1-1	CSVNARDRNTEAFF	TGCAGCGTGAACGCCCGGGACAGGAACACTGAAGCTTTCTTT
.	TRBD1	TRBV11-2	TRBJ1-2	CASSWAGGNGYTF	TGTGCCAGCAGCTGGGCAGGGGGCAATGGCTACACCTTC
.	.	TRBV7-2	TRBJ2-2	CASSLMSANTGELFF	TGTGCCAGCAGCTTAATGAGCGCGAACACCGGGGAGCTGTTTTTT
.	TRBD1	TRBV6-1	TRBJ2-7	CASRRQGNSYEQYF	TGTGCCAGCAGGAGACAGGGCAATTCCTACGAGCAGTACTTC
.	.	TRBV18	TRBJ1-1	CASSHVVGDLNTEAFF	TGTGCCAGCTCCCACGTCGTGGGGGACCTGAACACTGAAGCTTTCTTT
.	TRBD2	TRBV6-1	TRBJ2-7	CASSELPLAGAYEQYF	TGTGCCAGCAGTGAACTCCCCCTAGCGGGAGCGTACGAGCAGTACTTC
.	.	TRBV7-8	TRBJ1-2	CASSRVQQNYGYTF	TGTGCCAGCAGCCGAGTACAGCAGAACTATGGCTACACCTTC
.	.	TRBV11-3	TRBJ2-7	CASRPRGPRNSYEQYF	TGTGCCAGCAGACCTAGGGGACCTAGGAACTCCTACGAGCAGTACTTC
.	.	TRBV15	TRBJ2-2	CATSRDRGQLNTGELFF	TGTGCCACCAGCAGAGATAGGGGACAACTAAACACCGGGGAGCTGTTTTTT
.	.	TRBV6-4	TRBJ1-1	CASSEPRATGTEAFF	TGTGCCAGCAGTGAACCAAGGGCTACAGGGACTGAAGCTTTCTTT
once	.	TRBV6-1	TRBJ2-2	CASINRNTGELFF	TGTGCCAGCATAAACAGAAACACCGGGGAGCTGTTTTTT
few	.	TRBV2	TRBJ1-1	CASSGHTAPITEAFF	TGTGCCAGCAGTGGTCATACGGCTCCCATCACTGAAGCTTTCTTT
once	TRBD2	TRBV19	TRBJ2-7	CASSTAPGGYEQYF	TGTGCCAGTAGTACCGCCCCGGGGGGTTACGAGCAGTACTTC
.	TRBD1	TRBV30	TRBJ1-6	CAWRRGQGIYNSPLHF	TGTGCCTGGAGAAGGGGACAGGGGATTTATAATTCACCCCTCCACTTT
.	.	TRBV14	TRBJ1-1	CASSQDEEAFF	TGTGCCAGCAGCCAAGACGAAGAAGCTTTCTTT
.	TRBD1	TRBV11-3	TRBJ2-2	CASSTTDRGSFTGELFF	TGTGCCAGCAGCACGACTGACAGGGGGTCATTCACCGGGGAGCTGTTTTTT
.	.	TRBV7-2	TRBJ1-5	CASSLAQSQPQHF	TGTGCCAGCAGCTTAGCGCAGTCTCAGCCCCAGCATTTT
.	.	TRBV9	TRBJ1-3	CASSVGAGVENTIYF	TGTGCCAGCAGCGTAGGGGCAGGGGTGGAAAACACCATATATTTT
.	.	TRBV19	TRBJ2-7	CAKGRSYEQYF	TGTGCCAAGGGGAGGTCCTACGAGCAGTACTTC
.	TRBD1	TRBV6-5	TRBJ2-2	CASSRQGNTGELFF	TGTGCCAGCAGTCGACAGGGGAACACCGGGGAGCTGTTTTTT
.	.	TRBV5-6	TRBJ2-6	CASSRRPGTPGANVLTF	TGTGCCAGCAGTCGACGGCCGGGAACCCCTGGGGCCAACGTCCTGACTTTC
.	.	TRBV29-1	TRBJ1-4	CSVELSGGGEKLFF	TGCAGCGTTGAATTATCGGGGGGAGGGGAAAAACTGTTTTTT
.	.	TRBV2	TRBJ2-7	CASTKISEQYF	TGTGCCAGCACGAAAATAAGCGAGCAGTACTTC
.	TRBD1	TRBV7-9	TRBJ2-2	CASSARQGEAGELFF	TGTGCCAGCAGCGCTCGACAGGGGGAGGCCGGGGAGCTGTTTTTT
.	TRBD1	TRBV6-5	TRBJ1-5	CASSRTGTLSQPQHF	TGTGCCAGCAGTCGGACAGGGACCCTTTCCCAGCCCCAGCATTTT
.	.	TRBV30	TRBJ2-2	CAWSGDGGGELFF	TGTGCCTGGAGTGGGGATGGCGGGGGGGAGCTGTTTTTT
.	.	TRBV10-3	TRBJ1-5	CAISEGSGGQPQHF	TGTGCCATCAGTGAAGGTTCAGGTGGTCAGCCCCAGCATTTT
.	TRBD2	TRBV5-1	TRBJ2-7	CASSLDGLAGHLLSYEQYF	TGCGCCAGCAGCTTGGACGGGCTAGCGGGCCACCTCCTCTCCTACGAGCAGTACTTC
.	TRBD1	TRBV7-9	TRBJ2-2	CASSFLTGGGGELFF	TGTGCCAGCAGCTTCCTGACAGGGGGCGGCGGGGAGCTGTTTTTT
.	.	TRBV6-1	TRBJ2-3	CASSDASVFSTDTQYF	TGTGCCAGCAGTGATGCGTCGGTTTTTTCCACAGATACGCAGTATTTT
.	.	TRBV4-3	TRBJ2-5	CASSQDLQYRETQYF	TGCGCCAGCAGCCAAGATCTACAGTATCGAGAGACCCAGTACTTC
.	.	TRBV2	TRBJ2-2	CASEFGQGIGTGELFF	TGTGCCAGTGAATTCGGGCAGGGTATCGGCACCGGGGAGCTGTTTTTT
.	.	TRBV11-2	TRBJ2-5	CASSLVGGGEKETQYF	TGTGCCAGCAGCTTAGTAGGGGGGGGTGAAAAAGAGACCCAGTACTTC
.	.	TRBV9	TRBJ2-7	CASSVGSGPYEQYF	TGTGCCAGCAGCGTAGGTAGCGGACCCTACGAGCAGTACTTC
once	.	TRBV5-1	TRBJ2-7	CASSLNTGPYGQYF	TGCGCCAGCAGCTTGAACACAGGGCCCTACGGGCAGTACTTC
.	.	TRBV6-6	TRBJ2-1	CASSPGVEQFF	TGTGCCAGCAGCCCAGGGGTTGAGCAGTTCTTC
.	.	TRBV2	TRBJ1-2	CASSGGVYGYTF	TGTGCCTCCTCGGGGGGAGTCTATGGCTACACCTTC
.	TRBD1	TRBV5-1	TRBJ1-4	CASSSGTATNEKLFF	TGCGCCAGCAGCTCGGGGACAGCAACTAATGAAAAACTGTTTTTT
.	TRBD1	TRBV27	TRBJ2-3	CASSARQGSDTQYF	TGTGCCAGCAGTGCCCGACAGGGTTCAGATACGCAGTATTTT
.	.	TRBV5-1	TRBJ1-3	CASSPEGSGNTIYF	TGCGCCAGCAGCCCCGAGGGGTCTGGAAACACCATATATTTT
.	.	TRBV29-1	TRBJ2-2	CSVESTRDRTGELFF	TGCAGCGTTGAATCGACTAGGGATAGAACCGGGGAGCTGTTTTTT
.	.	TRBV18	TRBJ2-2	CASAWTGGTGELFF	TGTGCCAGCGCCTGGACAGGAGGGACCGGGGAGCTGTTTTTT
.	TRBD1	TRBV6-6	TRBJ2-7	CASSTGTGGKVQYF	TGTGCCAGCAGTACCGGGACAGGCGGTAAGGTGCAGTACTTC
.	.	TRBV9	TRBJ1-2	CASSVEAGHYGYTF	TGTGCCAGCAGCGTAGAGGCAGGGCACTATGGCTACACCTTC
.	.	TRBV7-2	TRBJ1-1	CASSSSRYGGNTEAFF	TGTGCCAGCAGCTCGTCACGTTACGGTGGGAACACTGAAGCTTTCTTT
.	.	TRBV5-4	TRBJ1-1	CASSADGNTEAFF	TGTGCCAGCAGCGCCGACGGAAACACTGAAGCTTTCTTT
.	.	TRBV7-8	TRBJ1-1	CATLPSGGVAEAFF	TGTGCCACCCTCCCCTCGGGCGGAGTCGCTGAAGCTTTCTTT
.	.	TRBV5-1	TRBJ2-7	CASSLGQAGSAYEQYF	TGCGCCAGCAGCTTGGGACAAGCAGGGTCCGCCTACGAGCAGTACTTC
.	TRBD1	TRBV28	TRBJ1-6	CASRATTGGNSPLHF	TGTGCCAGCAGGGCTACGACAGGGGGGAATTCACCCCTCCACTTT
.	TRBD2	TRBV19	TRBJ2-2	CATSPSSGGHGELFF	TGTGCCACCTCTCCCTCGAGCGGGGGGCACGGGGAGCTGTTTTTT
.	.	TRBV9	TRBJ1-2	CASSVNYGYTF	TGTGCCAGCAGCGTCAATTATGGCTACACCTTC
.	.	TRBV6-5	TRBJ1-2	CASKGLESYTF	TGTGCCAGCAAGGGGTTAGAAAGCTACACCTTC
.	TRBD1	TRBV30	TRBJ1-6	CAWRPGQESSPLHF	TGTGCCTGGAGACCGGGACAGGAGTCATCACCCCTCCACTTT